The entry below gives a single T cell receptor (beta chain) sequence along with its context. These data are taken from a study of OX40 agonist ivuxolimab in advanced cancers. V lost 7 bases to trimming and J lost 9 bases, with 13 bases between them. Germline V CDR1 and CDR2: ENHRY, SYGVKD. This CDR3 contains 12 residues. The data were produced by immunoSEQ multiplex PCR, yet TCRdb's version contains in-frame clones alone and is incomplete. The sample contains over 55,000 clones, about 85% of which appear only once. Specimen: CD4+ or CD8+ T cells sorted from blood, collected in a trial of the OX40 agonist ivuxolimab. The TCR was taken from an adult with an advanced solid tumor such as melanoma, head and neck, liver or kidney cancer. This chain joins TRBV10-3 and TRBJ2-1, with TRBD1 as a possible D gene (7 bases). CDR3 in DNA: TGTGCCATCAAGCAGGGGGAGGCTGAGCAGTTCTTC. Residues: CAIKQGEAEQFF.